This is a list of T cell receptor beta chains from one sample in a study of blood T cell repertoires in COVID-19. Assay: immunoSEQ multiplex PCR; the TCRdb copy retains only in-frame clones and omits some. Among about 220,000 clones listed, 65% to 85% were seen once. Sequencing was done on a sample of peripheral blood. Source of these receptors: a woman aged 25 to 39 who had recovered from COVID-19. The CDR3 runs from the conserved cysteine through the conserved F or W. Each record gives: V gene, D gene, J gene, clone size, CDR3 protein, CDR3 DNA. D genes are given only for firm matches. Expanded clones get a size class; other rows say once, few or many, or leave the size out.

TRBV7-9,TRBD1,TRBJ2-7,.,CASSPLPGGEQYF,TGTGCCAGCAGCCCTCTTCCAGGGGGCGAGCAGTACTTC
TRBV6-5,TRBD2,TRBJ2-1,.,CASSIAGTSYNEQFF,TGTGCCAGCAGTATAGCGGGTACCTCCTACAATGAGCAGTTCTTC
TRBV3-1/TRBV3-2,TRBD2,TRBJ2-3,once,CASSPLAGARTDTQYF,TGTGCCAGCAGCCCCCTAGCGGGAGCCCGCACAGATACGCAGTATTTT
TRBV5-6,.,TRBJ2-3,.,CASSFGAGKRPDTQYF,TGTGCCAGCAGCTTCGGTGCGGGTAAGCGGCCAGATACGCAGTATTTT
TRBV21-1,.,TRBJ2-3,.,CASSKARQGAFADTQYF,TGTGCCAGCAGCAAAGCCCGACAGGGGGCTTTCGCAGATACGCAGTATTTT
TRBV9,TRBD2,TRBJ2-5,.,CASSASGLAGRVGLETQYF,TGTGCCAGCAGCGCGAGCGGACTAGCGGGAAGGGTAGGGTTGGAGACCCAGTACTTC
TRBV9,.,TRBJ1-3,.,CASRPGGGFAGNTIYF,TGTGCCAGCAGACCCGGTGGGGGGTTCGCTGGAAACACCATATATTTT
TRBV28,.,TRBJ2-7,.,CASSSPPGRTSRPEQYF,TGTGCCAGCAGCTCGCCTCCAGGGCGAACGTCCCGCCCGGAGCAGTACTTC
TRBV9,TRBD2,TRBJ2-3,.,CASSANRREWTDTQYF,TGTGCCAGCAGCGCGAACAGGCGGGAGTGGACAGATACGCAGTATTTT
TRBV3-1/TRBV3-2,.,TRBJ2-5,.,CASSQDLGSGLQETQYF,TGTGCCAGCAGCCAAGATCTCGGTAGCGGTCTCCAAGAGACCCAGTACTTC
TRBV28,.,TRBJ2-3,.,CASSSQLAARTDTQYF,TGTGCCAGCAGTTCGCAACTAGCCGCTCGCACAGATACGCAGTATTTT
TRBV10-2,TRBD1,TRBJ1-4,.,CASRGSGQDSNEKLFF,TGCGCCAGCCGGGGAAGTGGACAGGATTCTAATGAAAAACTGTTTTTT
TRBV29-1,TRBD1,TRBJ2-4,few,CSVAWTGGNIQYF,TGCAGCGTTGCATGGACAGGGGGAAACATTCAGTACTTC
TRBV5-6,.,TRBJ1-4,.,CASSPGATNEKLFF,TGTGCCAGCAGCCCCGGTGCAACTAATGAAAAACTGTTTTTT
TRBV7-2,TRBD2,TRBJ2-2,.,CASSPIGGTGELFF,TGTGCCAGCAGCCCTATCGGGGGGACCGGGGAGCTGTTTTTT
TRBV5-1,TRBD2,TRBJ2-5,.,CASSRLTSGSGETQYF,TGCGCCAGCAGCCGCCTGACTAGCGGGAGTGGGGAGACCCAGTACTTC
TRBV3-1/TRBV3-2,TRBD2,TRBJ2-5,.,CASSPPGLVSETQYF,TGTGCCAGCAGCCCCCCGGGACTAGTATCCGAGACCCAGTACTTC
TRBV18,.,TRBJ2-3,.,CASSLAGQTTDTQYF,TGTGCCAGCTCGCTCGCCGGACAGACCACAGATACGCAGTATTTT
TRBV12-5,TRBD2,TRBJ2-1,.,CASGPRLAGGQSEQFF,TGTGCTAGTGGCCCCCGACTAGCGGGAGGGCAAAGCGAGCAGTTCTTC
TRBV27,.,TRBJ1-1,.,CASSLGSYMNTEAFF,TGTGCCAGCAGTTTGGGCAGTTACATGAACACTGAAGCTTTCTTT
TRBV30,TRBD2,TRBJ2-5,.,CAFGTGTSVQETQYF,TGTGCCTTTGGGACCGGGACTAGCGTTCAAGAGACCCAGTACTTC
TRBV24-1,.,TRBJ2-2,.,CATSDDYGTKQNSGELFF,TGTGCCACCAGTGATGATTATGGGACAAAGCAAAACTCCGGGGAGCTGTTTTTT
TRBV9,.,TRBJ1-4,.,CASSARGGQLNEKLFF,TGTGCCAGCAGCGCCAGGGGTGGACAGCTTAATGAAAAACTGTTTTTT
TRBV6-1,.,TRBJ2-2,.,CASSEAGTRNGELFF,TGTGCCAGCAGTGAAGCAGGGACAAGGAACGGGGAGCTGTTTTTT
TRBV6-5,.,TRBJ1-4,once,CASSPRDANEKLFF,TGTGCCAGCAGCCCAAGAGATGCTAATGAAAAACTGTTTTTT
TRBV28,TRBD1,TRBJ1-1,once,CASTTRGGQGQEAFF,TGTGCCAGCACCACTCGTGGGGGACAGGGTCAGGAAGCTTTCTTT
TRBV10-3,TRBD2,TRBJ2-7,.,CAISESGTSGSPYEQYF,TGTGCCATCAGTGAGTCCGGGACTAGCGGGAGTCCCTACGAGCAGTACTTC
TRBV19,.,TRBJ2-2,.,CASSIGREFTGELFF,TGTGCCAGTAGTATTGGCCGGGAGTTCACCGGGGAGCTGTTTTTT
TRBV7-9,TRBD2,TRBJ2-7,.,CASSPLTNPSGSSYEQYF,TGTGCCAGCAGCCCCTTAACCAACCCTAGCGGAAGCTCCTACGAGCAGTACTTC
TRBV5-1,.,TRBJ2-2,.,CASSLEQGYPGELFF,TGCGCCAGCAGCTTGGAACAGGGTTACCCCGGGGAGCTGTTTTTT
TRBV10-3,TRBD1,TRBJ1-1,.,CAISESPTGAEAFF,TGTGCCATCAGTGAGTCGCCGACAGGGGCTGAAGCTTTCTTT
TRBV19,.,TRBJ2-2,many,CASSTGTNLFTGELFF,TGTGCCAGTAGTACGGGGACAAATCTCTTCACCGGGGAGCTGTTTTTT
TRBV28,.,TRBJ2-2,.,CASTKVSGVVNPGELFF,TGTGCCAGCACCAAAGTTTCGGGAGTCGTTAATCCCGGGGAGCTGTTTTTT
TRBV7-3,.,TRBJ2-5,.,CASSLGWAETQYF,TGTGCCAGCAGCTTAGGGTGGGCCGAGACCCAGTACTTC
TRBV27,TRBD2,TRBJ2-7,.,CASRSTSGSSYEQYF,TGTGCCAGCAGGTCGACTAGCGGGAGCTCCTACGAGCAGTACTTC
TRBV24-1,.,TRBJ1-2,.,CATSDSTVNYGYTF,TGTGCCACCAGTGATTCAACAGTTAACTATGGCTACACCTTC
TRBV18,TRBD2,TRBJ2-7,.,CASSSLAGLPPYEQYF,TGTGCCAGCTCATCGCTAGCGGGTCTACCTCCCTACGAGCAGTACTTC
TRBV28,TRBD1,TRBJ2-2,.,CASSFRQGAPGELFF,TGTGCCAGCAGTTTCAGGCAGGGGGCGCCCGGGGAGCTGTTTTTT
TRBV6-5,.,TRBJ1-1,.,CASRRQVGDTEAFF,TGTGCCAGCAGGAGACAGGTTGGGGACACTGAAGCTTTCTTT
TRBV27,TRBD2,TRBJ2-1,once,CASTRQLAGGDEQFF,TGTGCCAGCACCCGACAATTAGCGGGTGGGGATGAGCAGTTCTTC
TRBV6-5,.,TRBJ1-5,few,CASRSQGYSNQPQHF,TGTGCCAGCAGATCCCAGGGCTATAGCAATCAGCCCCAGCATTTT
TRBV28,TRBD1,TRBJ2-5,.,CASEGARSQETQYF,TGTGCCAGTGAGGGGGCTCGAAGCCAAGAGACCCAGTACTTC
TRBV14,TRBD2,TRBJ2-5,once,CATPIQREGRGQETQYF,TGTGCCACCCCCATCCAGCGGGAGGGCCGAGGCCAAGAGACCCAGTACTTC